This T cell receptor beta chain comes out of a study of cytomegalovirus exposure and HLA in healthy donors. Overall study findings and caveats: Highly shared sequence variants in one cluster were likely a sequencing artifact. Trimming of TCR beta V- and J-genes showed a link, identified in a later analysis, to a missense DCLRE1C variant. Reports indicated that the classifier achieved high specificity and sensitivity in diagnosing cytomegalovirus status.

Details on this clone: Antigen specificity is unknown.

Primers included in the PCR were 60 Vbeta and 13 Jbeta primers. The protocol was immunoSEQ multiplex PCR, while the TCRdb copy is restricted to in-frame clones and leaves out a portion. Here the sample spans about 190,000 clones, 80% to 85% being singletons. Nominally healthy donors were sampled, though unrecorded immune exposures were likely. The clonotype comes from a boy younger than 18 in good health and CMV-seronegative. The sequencing sample was made of PBMCs.

The CDR3 loop is CASRVPLAVNEQYF. CDR3 sequence (DNA): TGTGCCAGCAGGGTTCCACTAGCGGTCAACGAGCAGTACTTC. This chain links TRBV2 with TRBJ2-7; 8 bases match TRBD2. This CDR3 is built from 14 residues. In germline, CDR1 is SNHLY, CDR2 FYNNEI. The junction had 9 bases not matched to a gene; V was cut back by 6 bases and J by 5 bases.